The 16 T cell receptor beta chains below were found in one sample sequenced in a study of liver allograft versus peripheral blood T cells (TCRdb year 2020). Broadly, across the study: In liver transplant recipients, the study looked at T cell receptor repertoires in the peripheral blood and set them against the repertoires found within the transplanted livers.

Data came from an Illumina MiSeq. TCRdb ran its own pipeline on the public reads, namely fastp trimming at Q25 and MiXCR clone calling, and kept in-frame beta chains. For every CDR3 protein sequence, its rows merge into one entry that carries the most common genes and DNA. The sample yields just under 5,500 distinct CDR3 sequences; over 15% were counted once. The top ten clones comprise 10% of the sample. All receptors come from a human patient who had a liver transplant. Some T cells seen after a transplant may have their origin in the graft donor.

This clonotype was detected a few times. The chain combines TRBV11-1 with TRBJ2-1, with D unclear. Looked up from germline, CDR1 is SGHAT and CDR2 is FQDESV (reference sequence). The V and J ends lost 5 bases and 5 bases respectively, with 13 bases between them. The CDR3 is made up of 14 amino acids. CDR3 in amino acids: CASSHPPFHNEQFF. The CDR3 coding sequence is TGTGCCAGCAGCCACCCCCCCTTCCACAATGAGCAGTTCTTC.

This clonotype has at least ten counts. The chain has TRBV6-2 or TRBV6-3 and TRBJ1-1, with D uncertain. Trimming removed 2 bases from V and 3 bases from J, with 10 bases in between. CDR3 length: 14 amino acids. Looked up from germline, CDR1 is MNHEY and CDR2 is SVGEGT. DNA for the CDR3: TGTGCCAGCAGTTACCTCGGGAGGGACACTGAAGCTTTCTTT. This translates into CASSYLGRDTEAFF.

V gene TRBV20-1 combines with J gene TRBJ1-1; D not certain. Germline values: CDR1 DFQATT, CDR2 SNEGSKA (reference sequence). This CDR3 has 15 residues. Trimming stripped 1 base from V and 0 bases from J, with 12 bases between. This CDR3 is CSARVAVNLNTEAFF. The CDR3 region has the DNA TGCAGTGCTAGAGTAGCGGTCAATTTGAACACTGAAGCTTTCTTT.

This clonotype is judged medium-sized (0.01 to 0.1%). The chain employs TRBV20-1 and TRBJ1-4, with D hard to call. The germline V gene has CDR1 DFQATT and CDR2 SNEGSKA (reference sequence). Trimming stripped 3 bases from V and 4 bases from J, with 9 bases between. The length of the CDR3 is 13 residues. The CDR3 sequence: CSARRSLNEKLFF. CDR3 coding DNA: TGCAGTGCTAGGCGAAGCCTTAATGAAAAACTGTTTTTT.

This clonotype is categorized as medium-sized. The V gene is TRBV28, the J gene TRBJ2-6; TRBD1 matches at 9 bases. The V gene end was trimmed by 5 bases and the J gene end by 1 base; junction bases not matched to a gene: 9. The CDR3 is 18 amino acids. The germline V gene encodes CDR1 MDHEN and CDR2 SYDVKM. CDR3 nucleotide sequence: TGTGCCAGCAGTCCCCTCGGGACAGGGAAGTCTGGGGCCAACGTCCTGACTTTC. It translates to CASSPLGTGKSGANVLTF. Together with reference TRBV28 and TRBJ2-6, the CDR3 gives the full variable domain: DVKVTQSSRYLVKRTGEKVFLECVQDMDHENMFWYRQDPGLGLRLIYFSYDVKMKEKGDIPEGYSVSREKKERFSLILESASTNQTSMYLCASSPLGTGKSGANVLTFGAGSRLTVL.

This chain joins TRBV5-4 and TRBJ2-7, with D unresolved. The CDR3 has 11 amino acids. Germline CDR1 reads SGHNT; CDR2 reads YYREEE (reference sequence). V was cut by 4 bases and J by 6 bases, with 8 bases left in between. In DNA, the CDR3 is TGTGCCAGCAGCCATCCCGGCGAGCAGTACTTC. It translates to CASSHPGEQYF. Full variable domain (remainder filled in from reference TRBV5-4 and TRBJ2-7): ETGVTQSPTHLIKTRGQQVTLRCSSQSGHNTVSWYQQALGQGPQFIFQYYREEENGRGNFPPRFSGLQFPNYSSELNVNALELDDSALYLCASSHPGEQYFGPGTRLTVT.

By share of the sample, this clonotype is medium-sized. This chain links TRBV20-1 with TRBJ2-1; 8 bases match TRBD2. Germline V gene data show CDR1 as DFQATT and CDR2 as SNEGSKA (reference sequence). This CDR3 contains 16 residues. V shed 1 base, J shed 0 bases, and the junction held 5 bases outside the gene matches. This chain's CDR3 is CSARVSGGGSYNEQFF. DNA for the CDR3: TGCAGTGCTAGAGTCTCGGGAGGGGGCTCCTACAATGAGCAGTTCTTC.

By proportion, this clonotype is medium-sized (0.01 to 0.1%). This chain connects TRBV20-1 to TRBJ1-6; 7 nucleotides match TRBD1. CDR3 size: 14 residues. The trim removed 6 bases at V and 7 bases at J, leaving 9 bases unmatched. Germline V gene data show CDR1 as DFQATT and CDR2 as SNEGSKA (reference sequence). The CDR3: CSAGTAIANSPLHF. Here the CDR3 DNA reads TGCAGTGCGGGGACAGCGATCGCAAATTCACCCCTCCACTTT.

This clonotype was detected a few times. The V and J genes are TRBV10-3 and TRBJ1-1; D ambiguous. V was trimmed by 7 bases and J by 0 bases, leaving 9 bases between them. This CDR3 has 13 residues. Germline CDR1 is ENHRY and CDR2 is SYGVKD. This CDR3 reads CAITGGVNTEAFF. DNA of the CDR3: TGTGCCATCACGGGTGGGGTGAACACTGAAGCTTTCTTT.

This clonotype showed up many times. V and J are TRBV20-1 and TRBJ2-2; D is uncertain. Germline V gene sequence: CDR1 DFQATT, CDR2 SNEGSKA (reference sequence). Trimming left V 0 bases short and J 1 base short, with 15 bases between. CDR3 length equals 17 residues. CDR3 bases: TGCAGTGCTAGAGACGTAGCCTCACCCTTGAACACCGGGGAGCTGTTTTTT. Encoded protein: CSARDVASPLNTGELFF.

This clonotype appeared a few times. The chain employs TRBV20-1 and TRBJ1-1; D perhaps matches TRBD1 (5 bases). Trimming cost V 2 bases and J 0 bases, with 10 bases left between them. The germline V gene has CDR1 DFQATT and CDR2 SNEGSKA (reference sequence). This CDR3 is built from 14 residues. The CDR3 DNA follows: TGCAGTGCTAGACAAGGGGCGCTGAACACTGAAGCTTTCTTT. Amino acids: CSARQGALNTEAFF.

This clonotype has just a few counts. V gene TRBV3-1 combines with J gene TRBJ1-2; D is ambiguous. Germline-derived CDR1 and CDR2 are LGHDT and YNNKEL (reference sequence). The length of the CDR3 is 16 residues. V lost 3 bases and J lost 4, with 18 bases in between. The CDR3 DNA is TGTGCCAGCAGCCAGAACCATTTGAGGGCAGTCTATGGCTACACCTTC. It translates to CASSQNHLRAVYGYTF. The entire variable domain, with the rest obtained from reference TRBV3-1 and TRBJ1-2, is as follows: DTAVSQTPKYLVTQMGNDKSIKCEQNLGHDTMYWYKQDSKKFLKIMFSYNNKELIINETVPNRFSPKSPDKAHLNLHINSLELGDSAVYFCASSQNHLRAVYGYTFGSGTRLTVV.

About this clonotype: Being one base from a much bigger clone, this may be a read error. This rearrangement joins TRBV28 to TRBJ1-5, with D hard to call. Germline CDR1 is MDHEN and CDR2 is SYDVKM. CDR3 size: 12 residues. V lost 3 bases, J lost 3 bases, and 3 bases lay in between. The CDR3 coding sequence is TGTGCCAGCAGTTTCACCAATCAGCCCCAGCATTTT. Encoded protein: CASSFTNQPQHF.

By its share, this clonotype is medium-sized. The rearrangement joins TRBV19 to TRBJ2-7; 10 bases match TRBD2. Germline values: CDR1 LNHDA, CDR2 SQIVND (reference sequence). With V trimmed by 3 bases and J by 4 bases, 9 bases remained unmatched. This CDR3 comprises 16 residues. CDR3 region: CASSMFGSSGSYEQYF. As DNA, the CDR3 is TGTGCCAGTAGTATGTTTGGGTCTAGCGGGAGTTACGAGCAGTACTTC.

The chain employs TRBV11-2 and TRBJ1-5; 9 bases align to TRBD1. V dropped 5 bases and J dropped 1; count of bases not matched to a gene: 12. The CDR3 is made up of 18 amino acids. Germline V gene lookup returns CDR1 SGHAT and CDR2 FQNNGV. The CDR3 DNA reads TGTGCCAGCAGCCTCACAGGGGGCTCACGGGGAAGCAATCAGCCCCAGCATTTT. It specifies CASSLTGGSRGSNQPQHF.

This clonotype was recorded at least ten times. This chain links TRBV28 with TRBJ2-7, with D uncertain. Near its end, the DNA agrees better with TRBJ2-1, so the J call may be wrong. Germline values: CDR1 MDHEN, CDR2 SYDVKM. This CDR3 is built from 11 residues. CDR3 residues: CASSFIYEQFF. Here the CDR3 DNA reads TGTGCCAGCAGTTTTATCTATGAGCAGTTCTTC.